The sequence of this T cell receptor (beta chain) was determined in a study of spatial heterogeneity in lung cancer. This sample's time point: sample taken at primary tumor resection. The donor population consisted of roughly 70 patients with untreated, early-stage non-small cell lung cancer. MiXCR, run by TCRdb on the 5' RACE reads, gives a single entry per CDR3 protein. The sample lists around 45,000 distinct CDR3 sequences; 12% to 15% were seen once. This CDR3 comprises 16 residues. V lost 3 bases to trimming and J lost 0 bases, with 13 bases between them. CDR1 and CDR2 (germline): SGHRS, YFSETQ. This clonotype was recorded a few times.

The sequencing here drew on PBMCs, taken at surgery. The chain uses TRBV5-1 and TRBJ1-3, with D hard to call. This clonotype was sampled from a male donor with early-stage non-small cell lung cancer. CDR3 sequence reads: CASSYPEPDSGNTIYF. The CDR3 region has the DNA TGCGCCAGCAGCTACCCCGAGCCGGACTCTGGAAACACCATATATTTT.